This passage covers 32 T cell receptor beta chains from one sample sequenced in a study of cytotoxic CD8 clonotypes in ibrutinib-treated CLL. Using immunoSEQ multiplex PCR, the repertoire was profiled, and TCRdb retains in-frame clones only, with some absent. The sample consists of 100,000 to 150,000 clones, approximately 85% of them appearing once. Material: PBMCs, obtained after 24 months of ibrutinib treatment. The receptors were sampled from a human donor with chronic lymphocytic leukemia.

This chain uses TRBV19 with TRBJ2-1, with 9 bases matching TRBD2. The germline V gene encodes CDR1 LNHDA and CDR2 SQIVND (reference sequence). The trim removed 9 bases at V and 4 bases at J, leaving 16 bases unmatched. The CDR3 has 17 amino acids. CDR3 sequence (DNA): TGTGCCAGCTCTCATAGCGGGAGCCCTCTCTGGTACAATGAGCAGTTCTTC. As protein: CASSHSGSPLWYNEQFF.

The chain's CDR3 is CASSWTSGGSYEQYF. CDR3 nucleotides: TGTGCCAGCAGTTGGACTAGCGGCGGCTCCTACGAGCAGTACTTC. This chain uses TRBV7-2 with TRBJ2-7; 10 bases agree with TRBD2. V dropped 6 bases and J dropped 0; count of bases not matched to a gene: 5. The CDR3 is made up of 15 amino acids. The germline V gene encodes CDR1 SGHTA and CDR2 FQGNSA.

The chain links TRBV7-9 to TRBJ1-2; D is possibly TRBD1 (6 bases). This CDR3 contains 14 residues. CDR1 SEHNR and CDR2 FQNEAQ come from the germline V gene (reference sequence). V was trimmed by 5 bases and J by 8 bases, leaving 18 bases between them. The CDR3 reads CASSQNIRGGGYTF. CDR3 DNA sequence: TGTGCCAGCAGCCAAAATATCAGGGGAGGAGGCTACACCTTC.

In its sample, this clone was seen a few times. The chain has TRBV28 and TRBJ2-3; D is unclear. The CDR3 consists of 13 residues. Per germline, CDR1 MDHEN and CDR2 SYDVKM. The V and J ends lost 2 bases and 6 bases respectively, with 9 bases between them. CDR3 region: CASSLQTGDTQYF. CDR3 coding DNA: TGTGCCAGCAGTTTACAGACCGGCGATACGCAGTATTTT.

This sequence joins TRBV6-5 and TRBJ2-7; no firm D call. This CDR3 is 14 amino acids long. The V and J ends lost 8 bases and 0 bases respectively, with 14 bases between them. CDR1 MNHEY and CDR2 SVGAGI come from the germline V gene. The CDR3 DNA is TGTGCCAGCCAATTAGGCAGTCTCTCCTACGAGCAGTACTTC. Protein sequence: CASQLGSLSYEQYF.

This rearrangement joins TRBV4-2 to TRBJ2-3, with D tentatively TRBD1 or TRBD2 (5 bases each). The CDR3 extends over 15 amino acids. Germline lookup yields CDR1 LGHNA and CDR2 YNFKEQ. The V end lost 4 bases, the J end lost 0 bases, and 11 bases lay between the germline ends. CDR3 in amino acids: CASSRGVDSTDTQYF. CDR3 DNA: TGTGCCAGCAGCCGAGGGGTGGACAGCACAGATACGCAGTATTTT.

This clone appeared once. Written as DNA, the CDR3 is TGTGCCAGCAGACCTACAGGGGCCCCTTCCTACGAGCAGTACTTC. Its protein product is CASRPTGAPSYEQYF. V is TRBV5-6 and J is TRBJ2-7; 7 bases are shared with TRBD1. The trim removed 5 bases at V and 1 base at J, leaving 9 bases unmatched. This CDR3 is built from 15 residues. Germline V gene data show CDR1 as SGHDT and CDR2 as YYEEEE.

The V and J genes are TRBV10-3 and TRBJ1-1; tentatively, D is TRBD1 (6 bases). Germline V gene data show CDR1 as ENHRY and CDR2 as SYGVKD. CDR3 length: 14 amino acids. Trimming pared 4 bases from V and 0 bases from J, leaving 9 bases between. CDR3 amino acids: CAISGQALNTEAFF. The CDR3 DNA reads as TGTGCCATCAGTGGACAGGCTTTGAACACTGAAGCTTTCTTT.

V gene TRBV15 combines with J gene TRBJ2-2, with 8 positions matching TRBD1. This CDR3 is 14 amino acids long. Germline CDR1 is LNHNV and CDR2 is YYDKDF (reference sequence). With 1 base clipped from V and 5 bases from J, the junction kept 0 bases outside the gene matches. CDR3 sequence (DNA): TGTGCCACCAGCAGAGGACAGGGGACCGGGGAGCTGTTTTTT. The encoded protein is CATSRGQGTGELFF.

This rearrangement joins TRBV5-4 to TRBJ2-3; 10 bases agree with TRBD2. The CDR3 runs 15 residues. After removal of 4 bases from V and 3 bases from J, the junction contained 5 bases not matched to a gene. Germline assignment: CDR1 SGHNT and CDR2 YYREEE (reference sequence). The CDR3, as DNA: TGTGCCAGCAGCGTCCCGGGACTAGCGACAGATACGCAGTATTTT. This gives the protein CASSVPGLATDTQYF.

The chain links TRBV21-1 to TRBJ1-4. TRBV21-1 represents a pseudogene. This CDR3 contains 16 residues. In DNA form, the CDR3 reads TGTGCCAGCACGCGAAGCAGCCTGAGGACTAATGAAAAACTGTTTTTT. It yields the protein CASTRSSLRTNEKLFF.

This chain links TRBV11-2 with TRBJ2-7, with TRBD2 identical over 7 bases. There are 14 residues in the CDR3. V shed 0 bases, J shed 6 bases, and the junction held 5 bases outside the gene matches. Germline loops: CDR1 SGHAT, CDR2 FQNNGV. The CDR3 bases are TGTGCCAGCAGCTTAGAGTGGGAGGGCCGCGAGCAGTACTTC. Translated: CASSLEWEGREQYF.

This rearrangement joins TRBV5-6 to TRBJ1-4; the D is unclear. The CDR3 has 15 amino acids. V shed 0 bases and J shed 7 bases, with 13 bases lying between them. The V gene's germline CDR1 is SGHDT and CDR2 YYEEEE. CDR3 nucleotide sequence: TGTGCCAGCAGCTTGGACCCCTATCGGGGTGAAAAACTGTTTTTT. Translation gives CASSLDPYRGEKLFF.

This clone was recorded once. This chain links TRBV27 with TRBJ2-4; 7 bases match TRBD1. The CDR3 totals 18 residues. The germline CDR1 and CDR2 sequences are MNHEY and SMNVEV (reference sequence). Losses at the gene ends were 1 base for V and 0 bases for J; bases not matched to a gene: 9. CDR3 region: CASSLYAGQALAKNIQYF. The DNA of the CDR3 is TGTGCCAGCAGTTTATACGCAGGACAGGCCCTAGCCAAAAACATTCAGTACTTC.

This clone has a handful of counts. CDR3 in amino acids: CAWSRQENSPLHF. In DNA form, the CDR3 reads TGTGCCTGGAGTCGACAGGAAAATTCACCCCTCCACTTT. V and J are TRBV30 and TRBJ1-6; D possibly corresponds to TRBD1 (6 bases). Germline assignment: CDR1 GTSNPN and CDR2 SVGIG (reference sequence). The CDR3 has 13 residues. V was cut by 2 bases and J by 7 bases, with 9 bases left in between. The variable domain in full, with the rest retrieved from reference TRBV30 and TRBJ1-6, is SQTIHQWPATLVQPVGSPLSLECTVEGTSNPNLYWYRQAAGRGLQLLFYSVGIGQISSEVPQNLSASRPQDRQFILSSKKLLLSDSGFYLCAWSRQENSPLHFGNGTRLTVT.

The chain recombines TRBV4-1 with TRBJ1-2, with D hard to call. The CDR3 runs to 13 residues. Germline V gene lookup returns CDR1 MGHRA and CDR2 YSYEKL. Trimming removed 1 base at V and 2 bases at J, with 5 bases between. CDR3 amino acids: CASSQGQNYGYTF. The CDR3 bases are TGCGCCAGCAGCCAAGGGCAGAACTATGGCTACACCTTC.

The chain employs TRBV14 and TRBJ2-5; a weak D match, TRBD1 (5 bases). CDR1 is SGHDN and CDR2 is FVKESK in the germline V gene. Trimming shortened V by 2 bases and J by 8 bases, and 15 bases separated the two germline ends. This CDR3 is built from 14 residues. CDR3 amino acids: CASSQTGPHGTQYF. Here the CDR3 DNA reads TGTGCCAGCAGCCAAACAGGCCCCCATGGAACCCAGTACTTC.

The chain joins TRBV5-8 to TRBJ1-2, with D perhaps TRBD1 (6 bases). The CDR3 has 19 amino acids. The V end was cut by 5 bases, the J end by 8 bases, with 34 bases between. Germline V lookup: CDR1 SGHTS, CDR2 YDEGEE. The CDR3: CASRPNPGSFRGPQGGYTF. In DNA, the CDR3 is TGTGCCAGCAGACCAAACCCTGGTTCTTTTCGCGGCCCTCAGGGGGGCTACACCTTC. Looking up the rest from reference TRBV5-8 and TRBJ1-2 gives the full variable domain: EAGVTQSPTHLIKTRGQQATLRCSPISGHTSVYWYQQALGLGLQFLLWYDEGEERNRGNFPPRFSGRQFPNYSSELNVNALELEDSALYLCASRPNPGSFRGPQGGYTFGSGTRLTVV.

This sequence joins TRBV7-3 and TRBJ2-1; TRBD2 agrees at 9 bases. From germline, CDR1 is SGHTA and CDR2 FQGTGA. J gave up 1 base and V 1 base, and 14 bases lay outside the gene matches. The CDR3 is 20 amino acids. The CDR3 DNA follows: TGTGCCAGCAGCTTAAAGGCGGGAGGGCCTTTCATGACTTCCTACAATGAGCAGTTCTTC. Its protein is CASSLKAGGPFMTSYNEQFF.

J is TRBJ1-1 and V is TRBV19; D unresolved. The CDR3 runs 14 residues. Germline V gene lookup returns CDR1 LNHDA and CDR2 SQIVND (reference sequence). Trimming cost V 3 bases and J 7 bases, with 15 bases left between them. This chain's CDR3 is CASSITPRTVEAFF. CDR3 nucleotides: TGTGCCAGTAGTATTACACCCAGGACGGTTGAAGCTTTCTTT.

The CDR3 DNA follows: TGTGCCAGCAGTGAACGATACAATGAGCAGTTCTTC. This gives the protein CASSERYNEQFF. The J gene is TRBJ2-1, the V gene TRBV2; D unresolved. Germline V CDR1 and CDR2: SNHLY, FYNNEI. The CDR3 is made up of 12 amino acids. V lost 2 bases and J lost 4, with 3 bases in between.

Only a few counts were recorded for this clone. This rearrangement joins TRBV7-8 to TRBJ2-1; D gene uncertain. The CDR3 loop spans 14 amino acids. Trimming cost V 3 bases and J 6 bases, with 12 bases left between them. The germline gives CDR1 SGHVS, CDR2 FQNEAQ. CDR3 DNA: TGTGCCAGCAGCTTGGTGGGGTCGGGCAATGAGCAGTTCTTC. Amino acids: CASSLVGSGNEQFF.

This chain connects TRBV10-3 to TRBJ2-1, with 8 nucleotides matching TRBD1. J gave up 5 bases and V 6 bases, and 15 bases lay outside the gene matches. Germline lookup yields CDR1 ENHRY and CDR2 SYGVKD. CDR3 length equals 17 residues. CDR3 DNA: TGTGCCATCAGCCGGGTATCAGGGGGCGCTAAAAACAATGAGCAGTTCTTC. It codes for CAISRVSGGAKNNEQFF.

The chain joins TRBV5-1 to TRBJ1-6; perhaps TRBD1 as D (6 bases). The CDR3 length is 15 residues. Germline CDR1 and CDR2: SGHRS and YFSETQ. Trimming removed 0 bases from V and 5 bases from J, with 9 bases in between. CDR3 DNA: TGCGCCAGCAGCTTGGGCGGGACACATAATTCACCCCTCCACTTT. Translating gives CASSLGGTHNSPLHF.

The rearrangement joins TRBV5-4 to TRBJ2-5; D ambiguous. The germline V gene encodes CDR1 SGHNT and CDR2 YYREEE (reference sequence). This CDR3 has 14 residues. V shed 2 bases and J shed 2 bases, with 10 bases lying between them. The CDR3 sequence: CASSLEPGQETQYF. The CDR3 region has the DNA TGTGCCAGCAGCTTAGAGCCCGGTCAAGAGACCCAGTACTTC.

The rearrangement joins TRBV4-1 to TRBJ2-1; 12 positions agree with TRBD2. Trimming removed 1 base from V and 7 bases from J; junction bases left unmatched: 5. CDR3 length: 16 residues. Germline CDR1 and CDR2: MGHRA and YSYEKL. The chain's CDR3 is CASSQALAGGQNEQFF. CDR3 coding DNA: TGCGCCAGCAGCCAAGCCCTAGCGGGGGGGCAAAATGAGCAGTTCTTC.

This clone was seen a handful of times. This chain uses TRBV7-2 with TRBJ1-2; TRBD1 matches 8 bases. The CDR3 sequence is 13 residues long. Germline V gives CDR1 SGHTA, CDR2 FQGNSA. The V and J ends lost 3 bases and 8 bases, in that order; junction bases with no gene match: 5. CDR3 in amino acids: CASSFGQGVGYTF. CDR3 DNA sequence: TGTGCCAGCAGCTTCGGACAGGGAGTCGGCTACACCTTC.

CDR3 nucleotides: TGTGCCAGCAGTGATTCAAATACCAATCAGCCCCAGCATTTT. Translating it yields CASSDSNTNQPQHF. This chain joins TRBV2 and TRBJ1-5; D is unresolved. Per the germline V gene, CDR1 is SNHLY and CDR2 is FYNNEI. The ends were cut back, 3 bases at V and 3 bases at J, with 9 bases in the middle. CDR3 length: 14 amino acids.

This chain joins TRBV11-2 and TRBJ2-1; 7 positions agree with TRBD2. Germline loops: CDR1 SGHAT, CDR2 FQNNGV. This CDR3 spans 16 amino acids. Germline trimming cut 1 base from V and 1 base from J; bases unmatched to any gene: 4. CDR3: CASSLVVGGSYNEQFF. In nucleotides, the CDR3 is TGTGCCAGCAGCTTAGTTGTGGGGGGGTCCTACAATGAGCAGTTCTTC.

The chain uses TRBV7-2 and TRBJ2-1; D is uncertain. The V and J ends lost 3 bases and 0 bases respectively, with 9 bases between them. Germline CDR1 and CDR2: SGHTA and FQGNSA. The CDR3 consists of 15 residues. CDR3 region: CASSFQSSSYNEQFF. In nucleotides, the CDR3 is TGTGCCAGCAGCTTTCAGTCTAGCTCCTACAATGAGCAGTTCTTC.

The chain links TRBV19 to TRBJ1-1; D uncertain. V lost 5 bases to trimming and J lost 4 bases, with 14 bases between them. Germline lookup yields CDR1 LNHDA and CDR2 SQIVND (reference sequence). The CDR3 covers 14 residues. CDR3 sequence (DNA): TGTGCCAGTAGTCCCATGGTAGGAGGCACTGAAGCTTTCTTT. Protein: CASSPMVGGTEAFF.

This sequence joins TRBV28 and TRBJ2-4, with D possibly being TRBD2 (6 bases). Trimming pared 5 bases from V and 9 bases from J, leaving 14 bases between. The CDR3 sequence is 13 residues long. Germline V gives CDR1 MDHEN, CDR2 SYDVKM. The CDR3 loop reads CASSPRLEGIQYF. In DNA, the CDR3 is TGTGCCAGCAGTCCGCGACTAGAAGGCATTCAGTACTTC. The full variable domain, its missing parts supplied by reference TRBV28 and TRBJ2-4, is DVKVTQSSRYLVKRTGEKVFLECVQDMDHENMFWYRQDPGLGLRLIYFSYDVKMKEKGDIPEGYSVSREKKERFSLILESASTNQTSMYLCASSPRLEGIQYFGAGTRLSVL.